The entry that follows covers one T cell receptor beta chain sequence. The data belong to a study of blood T cell repertoires in COVID-19. Study-level information: Sources were T cells, B-cell-depleted T cells, or PBMCs; the material itself was cDNA or gDNA.

Residents of about two dozen US areas, aged about 18 to 89 years, made up the participants. Assignment of participants to cohorts was predicated upon participant-reported clinical history. In Cohort 3, a recovered donor had either two negative PCRs, clearance, or symptom resolution. Using immunoSEQ multiplex PCR, the repertoire was profiled, and TCRdb retains in-frame clones only, with some absent. Of approximately 230,000 clones listed, 80% to 90% are singletons. Germline lookup yields CDR1 SGHTS and CDR2 YDEGEE. Deletions cut 3 bases from V and 4 bases from J, with 17 bases between. The CDR3 contains 16 residues.

The chain couples TRBV5-8 to TRBJ2-1; tentative D call: TRBD2 (6 bases). The sequencing sample was made of PBMCs or T cells enriched from blood (not recorded which). The TCR comes from a woman in her twenties or thirties who had recovered from COVID-19. The DNA for the CDR3 is TGTGCCAGCAGCTCCCGGTGGGGGGAATTATACAATGAGCAGTTCTTC. Protein sequence: CASSSRWGELYNEQFF.